This T cell receptor (beta chain) appears in the sequencing data of a study of T cell repertoires in cytomegalovirus infection (dated by TCRdb to the late 2010s). Regarding the research as a whole: Alongside well-studied HLA-B-restricted epitopes, the peptide stimulations were aimed at recently identified HLA-C-restricted CMV epitopes, whose presentation resists viral immunomodulation. Donor HLA type was relevant to the analysis, because carriage of CMV infection together with the matching HLA type was indicated by public TCR beta signatures.

Explained via the paper, the treatment or condition label denotes: in vitro stimulation with specific CMV peptide epitopes to enrich CMV-specific T cells. The CDR1 and CDR2 encoded by the germline V gene are MDHEN and SYDVKM. The CDR3 measures 16 amino acids from cysteine to phenylalanine. This entry keeps only the CDR3 DNA: 48 bases, framed from base 1. V lost 7 bases and J lost 1 base; the stretch between them is 17 bases long. What the research found in general, with its limitations: The ex vivo response was dominated by HLA-C-restricted CMV-specific TCR beta clonotypes, which also provided the single most frequent clonotype in two of eight donors. Carriers of CMV infection plus the relevant HLA type were discriminated by the cumulative frequency of public TCR beta family members in the study cohort and in an independent roughly 350-donor cohort.

This clonotype appeared a few times. What this receptor recognizes is not known. Base qualities are not provided; no much larger clone lies one nucleotide away. The reads were generated on an Illumina HiSeq 1500. TCRdb passed the public sequencing reads through fastp at Q25 and MiXCR, retaining productive beta sequences. Identical CDR3 protein sequences are pooled into one entry, listed with their most common genes and DNA. A total of some 500,000 distinct CDR3 sequences appear in this sample, about 33% of them only once. The top ten clonotypes cover roughly 16% of the sample. The receptor's source is a human donor in good health (CMV status not recorded). Some clones in this sample may be carry-over from other donors' samples. This chain is built from TRBV28 and TRBJ2-4; TRBD1 is possibly the D segment (5 matching bases). The sample here was cultured PBMCs, taken from culture after CMV antigen stimulation. The CDR3 has the sequence CASTLRWGDAKNIQYF. The nucleotide sequence is TGTGCCAGCACCCTACGATGGGGCGACGCCAAAAACATTCAGTACTTC.